Listed below are T cell receptor beta chains from one sample, sequenced in a study of long-term antiretroviral therapy in people with HIV. Using immunoSEQ multiplex PCR, the repertoire was profiled, and TCRdb retains in-frame clones only, with some absent. The table has fewer than 20,000 clones, just over 75% seen once. The source material was unsorted PBMCs, sampled 2.1 years after starting antiretroviral therapy. The receptors here all came from a man between 40 and 49 years old with HIV. Both conserved end residues are part of each CDR3. Fields, in order: D gene, clone size, V gene, J gene, CDR3 protein. D genes are given only for firm matches. Clone size, where shown, is once, few, many, or a class for clones that have expanded.

D gene: -
clone size: once
V gene: TRBV6-1
J gene: TRBJ1-2
CDR3 protein: CASRGQRGYGYTF

D gene: TRBD2
clone size: -
V gene: TRBV27
J gene: TRBJ2-7
CDR3 protein: CASSLIGGASAYEQYF

D gene: -
clone size: -
V gene: TRBV15
J gene: TRBJ2-7
CDR3 protein: CATSRAREYEQYF

D gene: -
clone size: -
V gene: TRBV30
J gene: TRBJ2-7
CDR3 protein: CAWSRGGSSSYEQYF

D gene: -
clone size: -
V gene: TRBV27
J gene: TRBJ1-5
CDR3 protein: CASSPRGGASNQPQHF

D gene: -
clone size: -
V gene: TRBV4-1
J gene: TRBJ2-3
CDR3 protein: CASSRMRGDTQYF

D gene: -
clone size: -
V gene: TRBV19
J gene: TRBJ1-2
CDR3 protein: CASSMGFVGYTF

D gene: -
clone size: -
V gene: TRBV4-1
J gene: TRBJ2-1
CDR3 protein: CASSPGDTYNEQFF

D gene: TRBD1
clone size: -
V gene: TRBV27
J gene: TRBJ1-6
CDR3 protein: CASSPLVTGVYNSPLHF

D gene: -
clone size: -
V gene: TRBV5-4
J gene: TRBJ1-2
CDR3 protein: CASSEVDTYGYTF

D gene: -
clone size: -
V gene: TRBV7-2
J gene: TRBJ2-7
CDR3 protein: CASSWTQTYEQYF

D gene: -
clone size: -
V gene: TRBV9
J gene: TRBJ1-1
CDR3 protein: CASSVGRGGTNTEAFF

D gene: TRBD2
clone size: -
V gene: TRBV9
J gene: TRBJ2-6
CDR3 protein: CASSVAGDVIGANVLTF

D gene: -
clone size: -
V gene: TRBV18
J gene: TRBJ1-1
CDR3 protein: CASSPPDRALGTEAFF

D gene: -
clone size: -
V gene: TRBV7-9
J gene: TRBJ1-1
CDR3 protein: CASSLEGGDEAFF

D gene: -
clone size: few
V gene: TRBV5-1
J gene: TRBJ2-7
CDR3 protein: CASSLEGSSYEQYF

D gene: TRBD1
clone size: -
V gene: TRBV12-5
J gene: TRBJ1-1
CDR3 protein: CASGLTGGTEAFF

D gene: -
clone size: -
V gene: TRBV6-1
J gene: TRBJ2-1
CDR3 protein: CASSEGTAAYNEQFF

D gene: -
clone size: -
V gene: TRBV6-5
J gene: TRBJ1-1
CDR3 protein: CASSGREGYTEAFF

D gene: -
clone size: -
V gene: TRBV5-1
J gene: TRBJ1-5
CDR3 protein: CASRKDSSNQPQHF

D gene: -
clone size: -
V gene: TRBV7-9
J gene: TRBJ1-2
CDR3 protein: CASSPNSGTGSGYTF